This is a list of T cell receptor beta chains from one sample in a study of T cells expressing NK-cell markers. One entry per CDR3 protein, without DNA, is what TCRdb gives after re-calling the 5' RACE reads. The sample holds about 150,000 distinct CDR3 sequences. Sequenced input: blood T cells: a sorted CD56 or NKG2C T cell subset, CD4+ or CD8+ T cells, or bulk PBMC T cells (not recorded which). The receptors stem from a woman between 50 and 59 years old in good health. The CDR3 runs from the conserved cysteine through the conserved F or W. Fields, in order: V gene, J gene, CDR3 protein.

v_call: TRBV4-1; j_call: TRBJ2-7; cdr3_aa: CASSQGSNSYEQYF
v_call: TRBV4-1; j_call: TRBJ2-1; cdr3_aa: CASSQRGGSSYNEQFF
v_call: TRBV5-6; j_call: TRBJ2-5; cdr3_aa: CASSEARELQETQYF
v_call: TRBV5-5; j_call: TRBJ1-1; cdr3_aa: CASSLQPLGQGAPANTEAFF
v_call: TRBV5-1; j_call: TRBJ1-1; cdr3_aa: CASSHVGNTEAFF
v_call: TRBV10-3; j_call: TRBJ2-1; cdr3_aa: CAIPRVAGGPENEQFF
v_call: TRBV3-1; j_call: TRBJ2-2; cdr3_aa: CASSLDSLTGELFF
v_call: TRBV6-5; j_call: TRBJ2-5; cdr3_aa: CATGPRETQYF
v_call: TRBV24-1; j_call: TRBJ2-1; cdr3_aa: CATSGTESGRLNEQFF
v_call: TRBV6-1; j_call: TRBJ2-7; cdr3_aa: CASGEAGGSYEQYF
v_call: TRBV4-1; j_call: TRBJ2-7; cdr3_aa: CASRHDSSYEQYF
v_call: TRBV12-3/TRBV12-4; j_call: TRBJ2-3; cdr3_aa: CASSLAQLSTDTQYF
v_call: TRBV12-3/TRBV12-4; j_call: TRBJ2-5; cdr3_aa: CASSLAGLAGALETQYF
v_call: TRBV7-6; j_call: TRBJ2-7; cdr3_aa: CASSLEWGYEQYF
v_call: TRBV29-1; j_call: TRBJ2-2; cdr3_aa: CSVEAGGPRGELFF
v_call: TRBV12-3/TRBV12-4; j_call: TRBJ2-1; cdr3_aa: CASRTGLAAYNEQFF
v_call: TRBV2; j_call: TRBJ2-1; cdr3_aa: CASSEDPSGSGDEQFF
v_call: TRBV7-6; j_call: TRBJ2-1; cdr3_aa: CASSRGGGEQFF
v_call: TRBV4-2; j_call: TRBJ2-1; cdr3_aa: CASSQEGWWEQFF
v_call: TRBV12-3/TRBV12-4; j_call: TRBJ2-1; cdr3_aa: CASSPLGGEQFF
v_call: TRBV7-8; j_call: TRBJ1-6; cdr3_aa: CASSLARRAESSYNSPLHF
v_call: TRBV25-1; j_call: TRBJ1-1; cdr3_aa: CASTSPAGMGTEAFF
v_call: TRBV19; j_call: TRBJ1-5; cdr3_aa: CASQNRGYHQPQHF
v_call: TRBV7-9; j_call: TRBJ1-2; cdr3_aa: CASSLGDRVSSGYTF
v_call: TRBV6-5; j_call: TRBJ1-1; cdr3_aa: CASTYGQGTEAFF
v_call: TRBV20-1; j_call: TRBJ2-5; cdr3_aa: CSATLGEEIRLGGTQYF
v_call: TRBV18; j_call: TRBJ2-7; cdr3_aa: CASSPPRRGPSYEQYF
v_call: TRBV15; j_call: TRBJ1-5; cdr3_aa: CATSADRGNQPQHF
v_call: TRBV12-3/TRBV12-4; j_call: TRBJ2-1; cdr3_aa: CASGSRWNEQFF
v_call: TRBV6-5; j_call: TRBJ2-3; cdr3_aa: CASSSDMSYNTQYF
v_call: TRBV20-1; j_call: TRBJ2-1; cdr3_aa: CSACEANYNEQFF
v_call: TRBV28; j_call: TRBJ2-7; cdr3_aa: CASRLRDYTYEQYF
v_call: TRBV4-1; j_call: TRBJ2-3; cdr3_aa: CASSQEKRIEVPDTQYF
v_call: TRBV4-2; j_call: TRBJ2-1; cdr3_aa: CASSIGQGVMDEQFF